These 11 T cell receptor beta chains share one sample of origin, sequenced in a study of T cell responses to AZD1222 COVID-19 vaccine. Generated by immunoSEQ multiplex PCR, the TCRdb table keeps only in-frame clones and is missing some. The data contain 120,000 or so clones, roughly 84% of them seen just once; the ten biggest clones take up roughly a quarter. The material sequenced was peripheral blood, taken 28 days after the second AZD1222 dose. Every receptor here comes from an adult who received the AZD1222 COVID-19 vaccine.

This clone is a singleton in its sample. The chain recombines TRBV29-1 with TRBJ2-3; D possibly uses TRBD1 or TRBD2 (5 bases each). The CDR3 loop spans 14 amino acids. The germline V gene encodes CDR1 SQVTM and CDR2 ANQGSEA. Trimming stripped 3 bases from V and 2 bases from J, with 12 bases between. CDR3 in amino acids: CSVERDGTTDTQYF. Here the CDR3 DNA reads TGCAGCGTTGAGAGGGACGGGACCACAGATACGCAGTATTTT.

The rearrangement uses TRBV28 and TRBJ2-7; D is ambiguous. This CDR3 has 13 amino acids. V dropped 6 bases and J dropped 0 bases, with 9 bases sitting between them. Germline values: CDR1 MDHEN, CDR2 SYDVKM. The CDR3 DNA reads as TGTGCCAGCAGGCACCCGAGCTCCTACGAGCAGTACTTC. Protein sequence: CASRHPSSYEQYF.

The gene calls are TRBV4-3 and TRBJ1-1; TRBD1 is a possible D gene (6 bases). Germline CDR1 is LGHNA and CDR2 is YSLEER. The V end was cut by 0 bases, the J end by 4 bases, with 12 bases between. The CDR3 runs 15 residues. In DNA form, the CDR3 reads TGCGCCAGCAGCCAAGACAGGGGTTCTTTCACTGAAGCTTTCTTT. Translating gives CASSQDRGSFTEAFF.

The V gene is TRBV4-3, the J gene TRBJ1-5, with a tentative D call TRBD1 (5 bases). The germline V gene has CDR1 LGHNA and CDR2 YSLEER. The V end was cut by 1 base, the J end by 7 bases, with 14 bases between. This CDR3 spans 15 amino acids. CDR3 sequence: CASSQGASGRQPQHF. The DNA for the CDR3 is TGCGCCAGCAGCCAAGGGGCGTCAGGGAGGCAGCCCCAGCATTTT.

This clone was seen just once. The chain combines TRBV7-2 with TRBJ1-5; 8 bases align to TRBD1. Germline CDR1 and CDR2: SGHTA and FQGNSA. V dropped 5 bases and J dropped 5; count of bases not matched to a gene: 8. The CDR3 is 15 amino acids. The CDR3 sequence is CASSPGQGGYQPQHF. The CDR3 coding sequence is TGTGCCAGCAGCCCCGGACAGGGTGGGTATCAGCCCCAGCATTTT.

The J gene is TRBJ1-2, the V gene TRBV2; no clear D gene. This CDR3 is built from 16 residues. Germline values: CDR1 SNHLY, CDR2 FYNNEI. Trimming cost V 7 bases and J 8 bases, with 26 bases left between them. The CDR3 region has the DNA TGTGCCAGCACCATACAAGGGCCTTCCTCGACGGGGGGCTACACCTTC. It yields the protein CASTIQGPSSTGGYTF. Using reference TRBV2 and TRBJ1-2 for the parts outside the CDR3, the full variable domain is EPEVTQTPSHQVTQMGQEVILRCVPISNHLYFYWYRQILGQKVEFLVSFYNNEISEKSEIFDDQFSVERPDGSNFTLKIRSTKLEDSAMYFCASTIQGPSSTGGYTFGSGTRLTVV.

Written as DNA, the CDR3 is TGTGCCAGTACAGGGGTCTCTGGAAACACCATATATTTT. Its translation: CASTGVSGNTIYF. This chain uses TRBV19 with TRBJ1-3, with a tentative D call TRBD1 (6 bases). The germline V and J ends were trimmed by 7 bases and 0 bases, with 7 bases remaining between them. CDR1 and CDR2 (germline): LNHDA, SQIVND (reference sequence). This CDR3 comprises 13 residues. Together with reference TRBV19 and TRBJ1-3, the CDR3 gives the full variable domain: DGGITQSPKYLFRKEGQNVTLSCEQNLNHDAMYWYRQDPGQGLRLIYYSQIVNDFQKGDIAEGYSVSREKKESFPLTVTSAQKNPTAFYLCASTGVSGNTIYFGEGSWLTVV.

CDR3 coding DNA: TGCGCCAGCAGCGCTGAGACAGGGTATACGGATGAGCAGTTCTTC. Its protein product is CASSAETGYTDEQFF. The chain combines TRBV5-1 with TRBJ2-1, with TRBD1 identical over 7 bases. This CDR3 region has 15 residues. Germline V gene data show CDR1 as SGHRS and CDR2 as YFSETQ. V lost 4 bases, J lost 8 bases, and 12 bases stayed unmatched.

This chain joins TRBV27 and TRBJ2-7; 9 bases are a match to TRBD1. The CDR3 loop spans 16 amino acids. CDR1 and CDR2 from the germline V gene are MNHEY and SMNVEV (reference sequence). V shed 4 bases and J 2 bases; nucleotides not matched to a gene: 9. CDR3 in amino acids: CASSWAGTGNPYEQYF. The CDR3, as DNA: TGTGCCAGCAGTTGGGCTGGGACAGGGAATCCCTACGAGCAGTACTTC.

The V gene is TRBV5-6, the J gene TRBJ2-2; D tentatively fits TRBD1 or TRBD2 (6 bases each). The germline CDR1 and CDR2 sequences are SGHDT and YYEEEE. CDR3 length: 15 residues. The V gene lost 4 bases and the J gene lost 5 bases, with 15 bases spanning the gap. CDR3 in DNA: TGTGCCAGCAGCCCCCTCTCGGGGGCAACCGGGGAGCTGTTTTTT. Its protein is CASSPLSGATGELFF. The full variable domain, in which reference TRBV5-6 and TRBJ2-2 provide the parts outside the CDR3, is DAGVTQSPTHLIKTRGQQVTLRCSPKSGHDTVSWYQQALGQGPQFIFQYYEEEERQRGNFPDRFSGHQFPNYSSELNVNALLLGDSALYLCASSPLSGATGELFFGEGSRLTVL.

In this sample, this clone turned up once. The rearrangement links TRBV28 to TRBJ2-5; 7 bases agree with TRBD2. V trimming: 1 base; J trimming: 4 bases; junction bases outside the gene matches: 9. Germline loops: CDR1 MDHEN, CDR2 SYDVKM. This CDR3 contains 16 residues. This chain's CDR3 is CASSLSRAGWAETQYF. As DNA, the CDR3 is TGTGCCAGCAGTTTATCAAGAGCGGGGTGGGCAGAGACCCAGTACTTC.